The 26 T cell receptor beta chains presented below share a single source sample, sequenced in a study of T cells in Graves' hyperthyroidism and ophthalmopathy. From RNA transcripts, TCR beta CDR3 regions were amplified. RT-PCR in the first round (using the HTBI primer set) targeted the TCR CDR3. TCRdb independently ran MiXCR on the multiplex PCR reads; one entry per CDR3 protein. The data hold approximately 330,000 distinct CDR3 sequences, with 18% observed a single time. The specimen sequenced was blood. Receptors originate from a woman aged 50 to 60 with Graves' hyperthyroidism.

The CDR3 reads CASSSRSNDEQYV. The CDR3 DNA sequence: TGTGCCAGCAGTTCAAGAAGTAACGACGAGCAGTACGTC. V and J are TRBV12-3 or TRBV12-4 and TRBJ2-7; no clear D gene. The CDR3 has 13 residues. The germline V and J ends were trimmed by 4 bases and 5 bases, with 12 bases remaining between them.

Ten or more counts support this clonotype. The chain employs TRBV28 and TRBJ2-5; 7 bases are a match to TRBD1. Germline V gene lookup returns CDR1 MDHEN and CDR2 SYDVKM. Germline trimming cut 5 bases from V and 1 base from J; bases unmatched to any gene: 4. CDR3 length: 14 residues. The DNA of the CDR3 is TGTGCCAGCAGTGGGGACAGTTTCCAAGAGACCCAGTACTTC. The encoded protein is CASSGDSFQETQYF.

With respect to this clonotype: This clone may be a read error of a much larger clone one base away. The chain employs TRBV2 and TRBJ1-1, with D maybe TRBD1 (5 bases). The V end lost 11 bases, the J end lost 1 base, and 20 bases lay between the germline ends. This CDR3 region has 15 residues. Looked up from germline, CDR1 is SNHLY and CDR2 is FYNNEI. The CDR3 coding sequence is TGTGCCGGGATCAATCCGGGACGGAAGAACACTGAAGCTTTCTTT. It specifies CAGINPGRKNTEAFF.

V usage is TRBV7-3 and J usage is TRBJ1-1; the D is unclear. The CDR3 consists of 17 residues. Germline V gives CDR1 SGHTA, CDR2 FQGTGA. The ends were cut back, 5 bases at V and 0 bases at J, with 19 bases in the middle. The CDR3 spells CASSPGYLTVMNTEAFF. The CDR3 DNA is TGTGCCAGCAGCCCAGGATATTTGACGGTCATGAACACTGAAGCTTTCTTT.

This clonotype was counted many times. The genes are TRBV3-1 and TRBJ2-7; 7 bases line up with TRBD1. The CDR3 contains 15 residues. Germline assignment: CDR1 LGHDT and CDR2 YNNKEL (reference sequence). V lost 5 bases, J lost 5 bases, and 12 bases stayed unmatched. The CDR3 spells CASSGKGAARDEQYF. The CDR3 coding sequence is TGTGCCAGCAGCGGCAAGGGGGCCGCCCGGGACGAGCAGTACTTC.

This clonotype was recorded a few times. This sequence joins TRBV7-3 and TRBJ2-5; TRBD1 or TRBD2 may be the D gene (5 bases each). The V end was cut by 5 bases, the J end by 2 bases, with 9 bases between. The germline V gene encodes CDR1 SGHTA and CDR2 FQGTGA. The CDR3 contains 13 residues. The CDR3 loop reads CASSRDPQETQYF. The CDR3 DNA sequence: TGTGCCAGCAGCAGGGACCCTCAAGAGACCCAGTACTTC. Combining the CDR3 with reference TRBV7-3 and TRBJ2-5 gives the whole variable domain GAGVSQTPSNKVTEKGKYVELRCDPISGHTALYWYRQSLGQGPEFLIYFQGTGAADDSGLPNDRFFAVRPEGSVSTLKIQRTERGDSAVYLCASSRDPQETQYFGPGTRLLVL.

The sample holds many counts of this clonotype. The gene calls are TRBV5-1 and TRBJ2-2; D may be TRBD1 (5 bases). From germline, CDR1 is SGHRS and CDR2 YFSETQ. V lost 0 bases to trimming and J lost 0 bases, with 9 bases between them. The CDR3 sequence is 16 residues long. The CDR3 protein is CASSLEGVPNTGELFF. For the CDR3, the DNA is TGCGCCAGCAGCTTGGAAGGGGTGCCGAACACCGGGGAGCTGTTTTTT.

The chain carries TRBV7-8 and TRBJ1-4; perhaps TRBD1 as D (6 bases). V was trimmed by 4 bases and J by 4 bases, leaving 13 bases between them. The CDR3 loop spans 15 amino acids. CDR1 and CDR2 from the germline V gene are SGHVS and FQNEAQ. Here the CDR3 reads CASSSKGGHNEKLFF. For the CDR3, the DNA is TGTGCCAGCAGCTCTAAGGGGGGGCATAATGAAAAACTGTTTTTT.

To note about this clonotype: This may be a read error, as it is one base from a much larger clone. The chain employs TRBV20-1 and TRBJ1-2; D is unclear. The CDR3 totals 13 residues. Germline CDR1 reads DFQATT; CDR2 reads SNEGSKA (reference sequence). The CDR3: CSAVRTDNYGYIF. The CDR3 region has the DNA TGCAGTGCCGTAAGGACGGATAACTATGGCTACATCTTC.

The sample holds many counts of this clonotype. The chain couples TRBV27 to TRBJ2-3, with TRBD2 matching over 9 bases. The V segment lost 4 bases and the J segment 6 bases; nucleotides outside the gene matches: 2. The CDR3 has 13 residues. The V gene's germline CDR1 is MNHEY and CDR2 SMNVEV (reference sequence). The CDR3 is CASSWREGDTQYF. In DNA form, the CDR3 reads TGTGCCAGCAGTTGGCGGGAGGGGGATACGCAGTATTTT.

The V call is TRBV6-2 or TRBV6-3, the J call TRBJ1-4; D perhaps matches TRBD1 (6 bases). With 2 bases removed from V and 11 bases from J, the gap between germline ends came to 24 bases. The CDR3 is 17 residues long. The germline V gene has CDR1 MNHEY and CDR2 SVGEGT. Written as DNA, the CDR3 is TGTGCCAGCAGTTACCTAAGCCCGGACAGAGAATCGCGGAAACTGTTTTTT. Protein product: CASSYLSPDRESRKLFF.

There are many counts of this clonotype. The J gene is TRBJ2-5, the V gene TRBV2; the D gene is possibly TRBD2 (6 bases). The CDR3 contains 14 residues. The germline gives CDR1 SNHLY, CDR2 FYNNEI. V lost 2 bases and J lost 5, with 12 bases in between. The CDR3 DNA is TGTGCCAGCAGTGAACTAGCGTGGACGGAGACCCAGTACTTC. Translated, it gives CASSELAWTETQYF.

The rearrangement uses TRBV7-8 and TRBJ2-5; tentative D call: TRBD2 (7 bases). Germline V gene lookup returns CDR1 SGHVS and CDR2 FQNEAQ. V dropped 3 bases and J dropped 3 bases, with 20 bases sitting between them. The CDR3 runs to 17 residues. CDR3 region: CASSLDPSRGGEETQYF. The DNA of the CDR3 is TGTGCCAGCAGCTTGGATCCCTCGAGGGGGGGGGAAGAGACCCAGTACTTC. Using reference TRBV7-8 and TRBJ2-5 for the parts outside the CDR3, the full variable domain is GAGVSQSPRYKVAKRGQDVALRCDPISGHVSLFWYQQALGQGPEFLTYFQNEAQLDKSGLPSDRFFAERPEGSVSTLKIQRTQQEDSAVYLCASSLDPSRGGEETQYFGPGTRLLVL.

This clonotype has a count of ten or more. DNA for the CDR3: TGCGCCAGCAGCTTGGGACAGGGTTTGGATGAGCAGTTCTTC. Amino acid sequence: CASSLGQGLDEQFF. The chain carries TRBV5-1 and TRBJ2-1, with 7 positions matching TRBD1. This CDR3 spans 14 amino acids. The germline V gene encodes CDR1 SGHRS and CDR2 YFSETQ. J was trimmed by 8 bases and V by 0 bases; bases with no gene match: 5.

Only a few counts were recorded for this clonotype. The V and J genes are TRBV6-1 and TRBJ1-1; D gene ambiguous. Trimming removed 6 bases at V and 0 bases at J, with 8 bases between. Germline V gene data show CDR1 as MNHNS and CDR2 as SASEGT. CDR3 length: 13 amino acids. For the CDR3, the DNA is TGTGCCAGCAGGCTTTCCTTGAACACTGAAGCTTTCTTT. Protein sequence: CASRLSLNTEAFF.

The table lists this clonotype with many counts. The rearrangement joins TRBV24-1 to TRBJ2-1; D remains ambiguous. The CDR3 totals 12 residues. Germline V gene lookup returns CDR1 KGHDR and CDR2 SFDVKD. Trimming removed 1 base at V and 8 bases at J, with 5 bases between. The CDR3, as DNA: TGTGCCACCAGTGATTTAGGAGATGAGCAGTTCTTC. Encoded protein: CATSDLGDEQFF.

This clonotype was observed at least ten times. The chain carries TRBV28 and TRBJ1-5; 7 bases line up with TRBD1. CDR3 length equals 15 residues. From germline, CDR1 is MDHEN and CDR2 SYDVKM. V shed 6 bases and J 5 bases; nucleotides not matched to a gene: 10. The CDR3 reads CASRTDQGGYQPQHF. The CDR3 DNA reads TGTGCCAGCAGGACCGACCAGGGGGGGTATCAGCCCCAGCATTTT.

The chain employs TRBV9 and TRBJ2-3; the match to TRBD2 covers 9 bases. After removal of 0 bases from V and 0 bases from J, the junction contained 2 bases not matched to a gene. This CDR3 spans 16 amino acids. Germline CDR1 reads SGDLS; CDR2 reads YYNGEE. CDR3 nucleotide sequence: TGTGCCAGCAGCGTAGAAGCGGGGGGAAGCACAGATACGCAGTATTTT. It encodes CASSVEAGGSTDTQYF.

The CDR3 loop reads CASRSGQGVSYEQYF. The CDR3 DNA follows: TGTGCCAGCAGATCCGGACAGGGGGTCTCCTACGAGCAGTACTTC. V usage is TRBV6-1 and J usage is TRBJ2-7, with 10 bases lining up with TRBD1. The CDR3 has 15 amino acids. CDR1 MNHNS and CDR2 SASEGT come from the germline V gene. The junction had 5 bases not matched to a gene; V was cut back by 6 bases and J by 0 bases.

There are a few counts of this clonotype. The J gene is TRBJ2-3, the V gene TRBV10-1; D remains ambiguous. Trimming pared 2 bases from V and 1 base from J, leaving 7 bases between. CDR1 and CDR2 (germline): WNHNN, SYGVQD (reference sequence). The CDR3 runs 14 residues. CDR3 nucleotide sequence: TGCGCCAGCAGTGAGGGTTCGGGCACAGATACGCAGTATTTT. Translated: CASSEGSGTDTQYF.

This clonotype turned up a few times. The rearrangement links TRBV5-5 to TRBJ2-7; D ambiguous. Per the germline V gene, CDR1 is SGHKS and CDR2 is YYEKEE (reference sequence). This CDR3 comprises 14 residues. The germline V and J ends were trimmed by 0 bases and 0 bases, with 7 bases remaining between them. CDR3 in DNA: TGTGCCAGCAGCTTGGGACACCACTCCTACGAGCAGTACTTC. Its protein is CASSLGHHSYEQYF.

The table lists this clonotype with many counts. The chain joins TRBV7-9 to TRBJ2-2; 7 positions match TRBD1. Germline CDR1 reads SEHNR; CDR2 reads FQNEAQ (reference sequence). The length of the CDR3 is 13 residues. V dropped 7 bases and J dropped 6; count of bases not matched to a gene: 5. CDR3 loop: CASTSTGSGELFF. In nucleotides, the CDR3 is TGTGCCAGCACCTCGACAGGGTCCGGGGAGCTGTTTTTT.

V and J are TRBV12-3 or TRBV12-4 and TRBJ2-2; D gene unclear. Trimming removed 3 bases from V and 6 bases from J, with 11 bases in between. CDR3 length: 14 amino acids. CDR3 residues: CASSFRAEAGELFF. CDR3 nucleotide sequence: TGTGCCAGCAGTTTTAGGGCAGAGGCCGGGGAGCTGTTTTTT.

This clonotype was seen a handful of times. V is TRBV20-1 and J is TRBJ2-3; TRBD2 might be the D (6 bases). There are 15 residues in the CDR3. V lost 0 bases and J 4 bases, leaving 14 bases between the germline ends. Germline V gene data show CDR1 as DFQATT and CDR2 as SNEGSKA (reference sequence). The CDR3 protein is CSARDHREWADTQYF. The CDR3 bases are TGCAGTGCTAGAGATCACCGGGAGTGGGCAGATACGCAGTATTTT.

This clonotype has a count of ten or more. V and J are TRBV2 and TRBJ2-1, with a weak D call TRBD2 (6 bases). This CDR3 comprises 12 residues. V was clipped by 8 bases and J by 8 bases, with 13 bases between them. Looked up from germline, CDR1 is SNHLY and CDR2 is FYNNEI. The CDR3 region has the DNA TGTGCCAGCCGGCGGGGTGGCGATGAGCAGTTCTTC. It encodes CASRRGGDEQFF.

In its sample, this clonotype was seen many times. V and J are TRBV2 and TRBJ1-1, with D hard to call. The V and J ends lost 4 bases and 4 bases respectively, with 16 bases between them. Germline V gene sequence: CDR1 SNHLY, CDR2 FYNNEI. There are 15 residues in the CDR3. The CDR3 protein is CASSGPGPRGTEAFF. The CDR3 nucleotides read TGTGCCAGCAGTGGGCCGGGCCCACGGGGCACTGAAGCTTTCTTT.